Described below is a single TCR beta chain sequence and its context. Sequencing was performed with immunoSEQ multiplex PCR; in TCRdb, only in-frame clones are kept and a portion is missing. The sample carries about 94,000 clones, 94% recorded once. This specimen comes from a study of T cell changes during pregnancy in multiple sclerosis. Trimming cost V 6 bases and J 1 base; bases outside gene matches: 15. The CDR3 spans 16 residues. Germline assignment: CDR1 GTSNPN and CDR2 SVGIG (reference sequence). The sequences come from peripheral blood, collected in the third trimester of pregnancy. The gene calls are TRBV30 and TRBJ2-7; TRBD2 matches at 7 bases. The TCR originated in a female donor with multiple sclerosis, enrolled in a pregnancy study. Here the CDR3 reads CACTNLISGLSYEQYF. The CDR3, as DNA: TGTGCCTGTACCAATCTTATTAGCGGGCTTTCCTACGAGCAGTACTTC.